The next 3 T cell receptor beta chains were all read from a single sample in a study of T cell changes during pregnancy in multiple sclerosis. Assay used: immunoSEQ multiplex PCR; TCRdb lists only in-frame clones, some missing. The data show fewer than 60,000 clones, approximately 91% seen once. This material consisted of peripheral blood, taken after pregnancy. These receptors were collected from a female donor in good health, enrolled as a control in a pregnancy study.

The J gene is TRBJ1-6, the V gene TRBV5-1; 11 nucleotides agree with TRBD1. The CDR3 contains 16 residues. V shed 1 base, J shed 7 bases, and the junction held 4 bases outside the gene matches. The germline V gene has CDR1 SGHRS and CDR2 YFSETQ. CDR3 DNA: TGCGCCAGCAGCTTGTCAGGGGACAGGGGGAATTCACCCCTCCACTTT. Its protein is CASSLSGDRGNSPLHF.

CDR3 bases: TGTGCCAGCAGCTCTCCCACTAGCACAGATACGCAGTATTTT. This translates into CASSSPTSTDTQYF. V usage is TRBV5-6 and J usage is TRBJ2-3; D unresolved. The ends were cut back, 3 bases at V and 0 bases at J, with 8 bases in the middle. The CDR3 runs to 14 residues. Germline CDR1 and CDR2: SGHDT and YYEEEE. The variable domain in full, with the rest retrieved from reference TRBV5-6 and TRBJ2-3, is DAGVTQSPTHLIKTRGQQVTLRCSPKSGHDTVSWYQQALGQGPQFIFQYYEEEERQRGNFPDRFSGHQFPNYSSELNVNALLLGDSALYLCASSSPTSTDTQYFGPGTRLTVL.

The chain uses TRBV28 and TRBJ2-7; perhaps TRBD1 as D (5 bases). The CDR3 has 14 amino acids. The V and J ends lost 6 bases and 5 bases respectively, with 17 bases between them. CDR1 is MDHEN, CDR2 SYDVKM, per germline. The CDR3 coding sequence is TGTGCCAGCAGCCCCGGGCCACCCAGGGACGAGCAGTACTTC. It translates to CASSPGPPRDEQYF.